The 21 T cell receptor beta chains below come from one sample, sequenced in a study of blood T cell repertoires in COVID-19. Sequencing was performed with immunoSEQ multiplex PCR; in TCRdb, only in-frame clones are kept and a portion is missing. This sample has some 200,000 clones, with more than 85% found just once. The material sequenced was peripheral blood. These receptors all stem from an elderly woman in a cohort sampled during active or convalescent COVID-19.

V and J are TRBV5-1 and TRBJ1-3, with 7 nucleotides matching TRBD1. J lost 4 bases, V lost 7 bases, and 11 bases had no gene match. The germline V gene has CDR1 SGHRS and CDR2 YFSETQ. The CDR3 runs 15 residues. CDR3 loop: CASARGQPGGNTIYF. CDR3 nucleotides: TGCGCCAGCGCCCGGGGACAGCCTGGAGGAAACACCATATATTTT.

The chain couples TRBV2 to TRBJ1-1, with D tentatively TRBD1 (5 bases). Germline CDR1 SNHLY, CDR2 FYNNEI. The V end lost 3 bases, the J end lost 5 bases, and 13 bases lay between the germline ends. There are 14 residues in the CDR3. The CDR3 loop is CASSEVGGRTEAFF. The CDR3 nucleotides are TGTGCCAGCAGTGAGGTGGGGGGTAGAACTGAAGCTTTCTTT.

The V call is TRBV28, the J call TRBJ1-5, with 9 bases fitting TRBD1. The junction had 10 bases not matched to a gene; V was cut back by 2 bases and J by 2 bases. The CDR3 is 18 residues long. Germline values: CDR1 MDHEN, CDR2 SYDVKM. The CDR3 nucleotides are TGTGCCAGCAGTTTAGGAGGACAGGGGCCTGGGGGCAATCAGCCCCAGCATTTT. Residues: CASSLGGQGPGGNQPQHF.

The chain recombines TRBV30 with TRBJ1-2, with D uncertain. V lost 6 bases and J 8 bases, leaving 16 bases between the germline ends. The germline V gene has CDR1 GTSNPN and CDR2 SVGIG (reference sequence). The CDR3 is 12 amino acids. The CDR3 loop is CACRTRRGGYTF. CDR3 coding DNA: TGTGCCTGCCGGACTCGGCGGGGAGGCTACACCTTC.

V and J are TRBV2 and TRBJ2-5, with TRBD1 as a possible D gene (5 bases). V dropped 10 bases and J dropped 3 bases, with 12 bases sitting between them. Germline lookup yields CDR1 SNHLY and CDR2 FYNNEI. The CDR3 length is 12 residues. The CDR3 loop is CATGPYEETQYF. The CDR3 DNA reads as TGTGCCACAGGGCCTTATGAAGAGACCCAGTACTTC.

The CDR3 nucleotides are TGTGCCAGCAGCTCCGAGGGTACTAAGCAGTTCTTC. It encodes CASSSEGTKQFF. This chain links TRBV28 with TRBJ2-1; D perhaps matches TRBD2 (5 bases). CDR3 length: 12 amino acids. In germline, CDR1 is MDHEN, CDR2 SYDVKM. Trimming took 6 bases from V and 11 from J, leaving 14 bases between them. The full variable domain, rest sourced from reference TRBV28 and TRBJ2-1, is DVKVTQSSRYLVKRTGEKVFLECVQDMDHENMFWYRQDPGLGLRLIYFSYDVKMKEKGDIPEGYSVSREKKERFSLILESASTNQTSMYLCASSSEGTKQFFGPGTRLTVL.

The CDR3 is CASSSNFPGEFF. In DNA form, the CDR3 reads TGCGCCAGCAGTTCTAACTTCCCCGGGGAGTTCTTC. The V gene is TRBV5-1, the J gene TRBJ2-1; the D gene is possibly TRBD2 (5 bases). Trimming left V 5 bases short and J 14 bases short, with 17 bases between. The CDR3 is 12 residues long. Germline V lookup: CDR1 SGHRS, CDR2 YFSETQ. The full variable domain, completed using reference TRBV5-1 and TRBJ2-1, is KAGVTQTPRYLIKTRGQQVTLSCSPISGHRSVSWYQQTPGQGLQFLFEYFSETQRNKGNFPGRFSGRQFSNSRSEMNVSTLELGDSALYLCASSSNFPGEFFGPGTRLTVL.

J is TRBJ1-1 and V is TRBV28; D is possibly TRBD1 (5 bases). The CDR3 runs 14 residues. V was shortened by 5 bases and J by 0 bases, with 10 bases between the two germline ends. Germline V gene lookup returns CDR1 MDHEN and CDR2 SYDVKM. The chain's CDR3 is CASSIHRMNTEAFF. The CDR3, as DNA: TGTGCCAGCAGTATTCACAGGATGAACACTGAAGCTTTCTTT.

The chain is built from TRBV3-1 (or the pseudogene TRBV3-2) and TRBJ1-1, with D unclear. The germline V and J ends were trimmed by 8 bases and 1 base, with 8 bases remaining between them. The CDR3 covers 12 residues. Germline V gene data show CDR1 as LGHDT and CDR2 as YNNKEL (reference sequence). The CDR3 region has the DNA TGTGCCAGCGGAGCGGGGAACACTGAAGCTTTCTTT. The encoded protein is CASGAGNTEAFF.

J is TRBJ1-5 and V is TRBV2; D possibly corresponds to TRBD1 (6 bases). Germline V lookup: CDR1 SNHLY, CDR2 FYNNEI. Trimming pared 6 bases from V and 7 bases from J, leaving 19 bases between. This CDR3 has 15 residues. The CDR3 is CASRGIGRGRQPQHF. Here the CDR3 DNA reads TGTGCCAGCAGGGGCATTGGGAGGGGGAGACAGCCCCAGCATTTT. Filled out from reference TRBV2 and TRBJ1-5, the complete variable domain reads EPEVTQTPSHQVTQMGQEVILRCVPISNHLYFYWYRQILGQKVEFLVSFYNNEISEKSEIFDDQFSVERPDGSNFTLKIRSTKLEDSAMYFCASRGIGRGRQPQHFGDGTRLSIL.

This chain connects TRBV6-1 to TRBJ1-6; 9 positions agree with TRBD1. V gave up 4 bases and J gave up 4 bases; unmatched junction bases: 17. Germline loops: CDR1 MNHNS, CDR2 SASEGT. The CDR3 is made up of 20 amino acids. Written as DNA, the CDR3 is TGTGCCAGCAGTGGGACAGGGGCCATTCTGTCCCCTCTATATAATTCACCCCTCCACTTT. This gives the protein CASSGTGAILSPLYNSPLHF.

This clone was seen a handful of times. V is TRBV4-3 and J is TRBJ2-5, with 7 nucleotides matching TRBD1. CDR1 is LGHNA and CDR2 is YSLEER in the germline V gene. V shed 1 base and J 4 bases; nucleotides not matched to a gene: 6. This CDR3 is 15 amino acids long. The CDR3 is CASSQVPGGGETQYF. The CDR3 DNA is TGCGCCAGCAGCCAAGTCCCAGGGGGTGGAGAGACCCAGTACTTC.

The rearrangement uses TRBV20-1 and TRBJ2-2; 7 bases are a match to TRBD2. Germline V gives CDR1 DFQATT, CDR2 SNEGSKA (reference sequence). V gave up 3 bases and J gave up 2 bases; unmatched junction bases: 6. This CDR3 has 15 residues. CDR3 nucleotide sequence: TGCAGTGCTAGTGCCGGGGGGAAAAACACCGGGGAGCTGTTTTTT. It is translated as CSASAGGKNTGELFF.

The rearrangement joins TRBV12-3 or TRBV12-4 to TRBJ1-2; D unclear. The CDR3 sequence is 12 residues long. The ends were cut back, 3 bases at V and 8 bases at J, with 10 bases in the middle. The CDR3 coding sequence is TGTGCCAGCAGTTTTGGGCAATACGGCTACACCTTC. As protein: CASSFGQYGYTF.

The V and J genes are TRBV10-2 and TRBJ2-1; 12 bases are shared with TRBD2. The CDR3 runs to 16 residues. The trim removed 0 bases at V and 8 bases at J, leaving 5 bases unmatched. CDR1 WSHSY and CDR2 SAAADI come from the germline V gene. The CDR3 sequence is CASSESASGGGHEQFF. The CDR3 region has the DNA TGCGCCAGCAGTGAGTCGGCTAGCGGGGGGGGCCATGAGCAGTTCTTC.

The chain is built from TRBV4-1 and TRBJ1-3; maybe TRBD1 (5 bases). Germline CDR1 is MGHRA and CDR2 is YSYEKL. V lost 4 bases and J 0 bases, leaving 19 bases between the germline ends. This CDR3 spans 18 amino acids. The CDR3 spells CASSPKGQGQYSGNTIYF. The CDR3 bases are TGCGCCAGCAGCCCCAAAGGGCAGGGCCAATACTCTGGAAACACCATATATTTT.

CDR3 in DNA: TGTGCCAGCAGCTTAGGGCAGGGGGCCTCCTACGAGCAGTACTTC. This gives the protein CASSLGQGASYEQYF. The chain links TRBV11-3 to TRBJ2-7; 8 positions match TRBD1. V gave up 1 base and J gave up 0 bases; unmatched junction bases: 2. The length of the CDR3 is 15 residues. The germline CDR1 and CDR2 sequences are SGHNT and YENEEA.

V usage is TRBV18 and J usage is TRBJ2-7; 7 bases are a match to TRBD1. The CDR3 runs to 14 residues. Trimming took 3 bases from V and 0 from J; bases not matched to a gene: 2. Germline V gene sequence: CDR1 KGHSH, CDR2 LQKENI. CDR3 in amino acids: CASSPGTASYEQYF. The CDR3, as DNA: TGTGCCAGCTCACCCGGGACAGCCTCCTACGAGCAGTACTTC.

The gene calls are TRBV7-9 and TRBJ2-2; D is unclear. The CDR3 has 14 residues. Trimming stripped 5 bases from V and 0 bases from J, with 7 bases between. The germline V gene has CDR1 SEHNR and CDR2 FQNEAQ (reference sequence). The CDR3 DNA reads as TGTGCCAGCAGCGCCCTAGCGAACACCGGGGAGCTGTTTTTT. Translated: CASSALANTGELFF.

This chain links TRBV20-1 with TRBJ2-1, with D possibly being TRBD2 (5 bases). V was cut by 5 bases and J by 10 bases, with 9 bases left in between. This CDR3 has 10 residues. CDR1 and CDR2 (germline): DFQATT, SNEGSKA (reference sequence). The CDR3 coding sequence is TGCAGTGCTTGGACTGAAGAGCAGTTCTTC. It is translated as CSAWTEEQFF.

The genes are TRBV5-1 and TRBJ2-7, with 7 bases fitting TRBD2. V shed 4 bases, J shed 6 bases, and the junction held 7 bases outside the gene matches. The length of the CDR3 is 13 residues. Germline lookup yields CDR1 SGHRS and CDR2 YFSETQ. The CDR3 bases are TGCGCCAGCAGCCGGGACGGCGGGGGCGAGCAGTACTTC. Protein sequence: CASSRDGGGEQYF.